The 26 T cell receptor beta chains reported below all come from one sample, sequenced in a study of CD8+ T cells in alopecia areata. RNA, once extracted, was reverse transcribed into cDNA for use as the sequencing template. Libraries were prepared by immunoSEQ multiplex PCR; TCRdb keeps only in-frame clonotypes and omits some of them. Altogether some 110,000 clones are present, 55% to 70% being singletons, with the ten largest covering around 2.8%. Sequences were obtained from CD4+ T cells sorted from blood. These receptors all stem from a human donor in good health.

The CDR3 coding sequence is TGCAGCGTCCCGCCGACAGGGGCTCAGGAGGGCTACACCTTC. Encoded protein: CSVPPTGAQEGYTF. The V gene is TRBV29-1, the J gene TRBJ1-2; 8 positions agree with TRBD1. The germline V gene encodes CDR1 SQVTM and CDR2 ANQGSEA. CDR3 length: 14 amino acids. J gave up 8 bases and V 6 bases, and 14 bases lay outside the gene matches.

V is TRBV5-1 and J is TRBJ1-1; D gene unclear. Trimming pared 4 bases from V and 2 bases from J, leaving 15 bases between. In germline, CDR1 is SGHRS, CDR2 YFSETQ. The CDR3 extends over 15 amino acids. CDR3 nucleotides: TGCGCCAGCAGCACGGGTGACATTTCCAACACTGAAGCTTTCTTT. Amino acids: CASSTGDISNTEAFF.

The table lists this clone with a few counts. The chain couples TRBV2 to TRBJ2-2; tentatively, D is TRBD1 (5 bases). Germline values: CDR1 SNHLY, CDR2 FYNNEI. V lost 4 bases and J 0 bases, leaving 9 bases between the germline ends. The CDR3 is 15 amino acids. The chain's CDR3 is CASSVSRANTGELFF. The CDR3 nucleotides are TGTGCCAGCAGTGTGTCCAGGGCGAACACCGGGGAGCTGTTTTTT.

V and J are TRBV5-1 and TRBJ2-7, with D possibly called TRBD1 or TRBD2 (5 bases each). This CDR3 is 15 amino acids long. V dropped 4 bases and J dropped 0 bases, with 14 bases sitting between them. The germline CDR1 and CDR2 sequences are SGHRS and YFSETQ. The CDR3 bases are TGCGCCAGCAGCCGGGACGGAGGTAGCTCCTACGAGCAGTACTTC. Amino acids: CASSRDGGSSYEQYF.

The chain links TRBV18 to TRBJ1-1; D might be TRBD1 (6 bases). The V and J ends lost 4 bases and 0 bases respectively, with 18 bases between them. In germline, CDR1 is KGHSH, CDR2 LQKENI. The CDR3 sequence is 17 residues long. CDR3 sequence: CASSRIRGGGMNTEAFF. CDR3 sequence (DNA): TGTGCCAGCTCACGGATACGGGGGGGCGGAATGAACACTGAAGCTTTCTTT.

This clone showed up just a few times. The chain links TRBV10-1 to TRBJ2-3; TRBD1 agrees at 10 bases. Trimming cost V 5 bases and J 6 bases; bases outside gene matches: 5. This CDR3 contains 14 residues. Germline CDR1 is WNHNN and CDR2 is SYGVQD (reference sequence). CDR3 in amino acids: CASSPRTGGDTQYF. The CDR3 DNA reads TGCGCCAGCAGTCCCCGGACAGGGGGTGATACGCAGTATTTT.

The J gene is TRBJ2-3, the V gene TRBV9; 11 nucleotides align to TRBD2. Looked up from germline, CDR1 is SGDLS and CDR2 is YYNGEE. The CDR3 is made up of 17 amino acids. J gave up 8 bases and V 0 bases, and 11 bases lay outside the gene matches. Written as DNA, the CDR3 is TGTGCCAGCAGCGTAGCGGCAACTAGCGGGGGAGGGTTTACGCAGTATTTT. Protein product: CASSVAATSGGGFTQYF.

The CDR3 region has the DNA TGTGCCTGGAGTGTAGCCGGGAACAATCAGCCCCAGCATTTT. It yields the protein CAWSVAGNNQPQHF. The chain employs TRBV30 and TRBJ1-5; D is undetermined. Germline-derived CDR1 and CDR2 are GTSNPN and SVGIG (reference sequence). V gave up 0 bases and J gave up 3 bases, with 9 bases separating them. The CDR3 is 14 residues long.

CDR3 loop: CASSVVGPQYF. The CDR3 DNA sequence: TGTGCCAGCAGTGTGGTGGGGCCCCAGTACTTC. This sequence joins TRBV2 and TRBJ2-5; tentative D call: TRBD1 (5 bases). CDR1 and CDR2 from the germline V gene are SNHLY and FYNNEI. The V and J ends lost 4 bases and 9 bases respectively, with 9 bases between them. This CDR3 spans 11 amino acids.

The J gene is TRBJ1-6, the V gene TRBV5-4; D ambiguous. The CDR3 covers 14 residues. The ends were cut back, 0 bases at V and 7 bases at J, with 8 bases in the middle. CDR1 is SGHNT and CDR2 is YYREEE in the germline V gene (reference sequence). CDR3 bases: TGTGCCAGCAGCTTGGCTTTGGTGAATTCACCCCTCCACTTT. Translation gives CASSLALVNSPLHF. Variable domain in full (rest from reference TRBV5-4 and TRBJ1-6): ETGVTQSPTHLIKTRGQQVTLRCSSQSGHNTVSWYQQALGQGPQFIFQYYREEENGRGNFPPRFSGLQFPNYSSELNVNALELDDSALYLCASSLALVNSPLHFGNGTRLTVT.

This chain links TRBV30 with TRBJ1-4; D is perhaps TRBD1 (6 bases). V lost 3 bases, J lost 4 bases, and 12 bases lay in between. The CDR3 is 14 amino acids. CDR1 is GTSNPN, CDR2 SVGIG, per germline (reference sequence). The CDR3 region has the DNA TGTGCCTGGAGCCTACAGGGCGATAATGAAAAACTGTTTTTT. Translation: CAWSLQGDNEKLFF. Filled out from reference TRBV30 and TRBJ1-4, the complete variable domain reads SQTIHQWPATLVQPVGSPLSLECTVEGTSNPNLYWYRQAAGRGLQLLFYSVGIGQISSEVPQNLSASRPQDRQFILSSKKLLLSDSGFYLCAWSLQGDNEKLFFGSGTQLSVL.

The V and J genes are TRBV6-6 and TRBJ1-1, with D possibly TRBD1 on 5 matching bases. The CDR3 totals 15 residues. Germline CDR1 reads MNHNY; CDR2 reads SVGAGI (reference sequence). Trimming took off 2 bases at V and 1 base at J, with 11 bases between the two ends. The CDR3 protein is CASSYGQGQNTEAFF. The CDR3 DNA reads TGTGCCAGCAGTTACGGGCAGGGCCAGAACACTGAAGCTTTCTTT.

V usage is TRBV5-1 and J usage is TRBJ1-1; D is uncertain. The CDR3 has 14 residues. The V and J ends lost 4 bases and 1 base respectively, with 11 bases between them. The germline gives CDR1 SGHRS, CDR2 YFSETQ. CDR3 nucleotide sequence: TGCGCCAGCAGCATTAGTCCCCCGAACACTGAAGCTTTCTTT. It specifies CASSISPPNTEAFF.

There are a few counts of this clone. The DNA for the CDR3 is TGCAGCGTCGTAGGGCTTGGCAGACCCTACGAGCAGTACTTC. Translating it yields CSVVGLGRPYEQYF. The chain couples TRBV29-1 to TRBJ2-7; D gene ambiguous. With 6 bases removed from V and 2 bases from J, the gap between germline ends came to 17 bases. This CDR3 has 14 amino acids. CDR1 is SQVTM and CDR2 is ANQGSEA in the germline V gene.

This chain links TRBV2 with TRBJ2-1; TRBD1 aligns across 11 bases. With 6 bases clipped from V and 7 bases from J, the junction kept 5 bases outside the gene matches. The CDR3 is 14 amino acids. Germline loops: CDR1 SNHLY, CDR2 FYNNEI. The CDR3 coding sequence is TGTGCCAGCAGCCTCGGGACAGGGGGAAATGAGCAGTTCTTC. Translating it yields CASSLGTGGNEQFF.

This sequence joins TRBV30 and TRBJ2-2; no clear D. This CDR3 has 12 amino acids. V was trimmed by 2 bases and J by 1 base, leaving 2 bases between them. The germline V gene encodes CDR1 GTSNPN and CDR2 SVGIG (reference sequence). The CDR3 nucleotides are TGTGCCTGGAGTAAGAACACCGGGGAGCTGTTTTTT. Its protein is CAWSKNTGELFF.

V and J are TRBV19 and TRBJ2-4; 7 bases fit TRBD1. The CDR3 has 14 residues. The germline CDR1 and CDR2 sequences are LNHDA and SQIVND (reference sequence). Losses at the gene ends were 4 bases for V and 8 bases for J; bases not matched to a gene: 8. The CDR3: CASSTLQGLDIQYF. In DNA, the CDR3 is TGTGCCAGTAGTACCTTACAGGGGCTAGACATTCAGTACTTC. Variable domain in full (rest from reference TRBV19 and TRBJ2-4): DGGITQSPKYLFRKEGQNVTLSCEQNLNHDAMYWYRQDPGQGLRLIYYSQIVNDFQKGDIAEGYSVSREKKESFPLTVTSAQKNPTAFYLCASSTLQGLDIQYFGAGTRLSVL.

The chain couples TRBV19 to TRBJ1-5, with 9 nucleotides matching TRBD1. The CDR3 loop spans 15 amino acids. The V gene end was trimmed by 5 bases and the J gene end by 3 bases; junction bases not matched to a gene: 5. CDR1 LNHDA and CDR2 SQIVND come from the germline V gene (reference sequence). CDR3 region: CASSLGQGYNQPQHF. The CDR3 DNA reads as TGTGCCAGTAGTCTCGGACAGGGGTACAATCAGCCCCAGCATTTT.

In its sample, this clone was seen once. The chain is built from TRBV15 and TRBJ2-5; D is uncertain. The germline CDR1 and CDR2 sequences are LNHNV and YYDKDF (reference sequence). This CDR3 has 15 amino acids. The V end lost 8 bases, the J end lost 2 bases, and 18 bases lay between the germline ends. The CDR3 region is CATGVFPGVQETQYF. The CDR3 DNA reads as TGTGCCACCGGAGTCTTCCCTGGGGTACAAGAGACCCAGTACTTC.

The gene calls are TRBV5-4 and TRBJ2-7, with D perhaps assigned TRBD1 or TRBD2 (5 bases each). The CDR3 is 14 residues long. Germline V gene lookup returns CDR1 SGHNT and CDR2 YYREEE (reference sequence). V lost 3 bases and J 0 bases, leaving 10 bases between the germline ends. CDR3 bases: TGTGCCAGCAGCTCCAAGGGGAGCTCCTACGAGCAGTACTTC. Its translation is CASSSKGSSYEQYF.

This clone was seen a handful of times. The rearrangement joins TRBV30 to TRBJ1-4, with 8 bases that match TRBD1. CDR1 GTSNPN and CDR2 SVGIG come from the germline V gene (reference sequence). This CDR3 has 13 residues. Trimming at V came to 7 bases and at J to 7 bases, leaving 8 bases not matched to a gene. CDR3 sequence (DNA): TGTGCCTTCGGACAGGGACTGGCTGAAAAACTGTTTTTT. Its protein is CAFGQGLAEKLFF.

The rearrangement links TRBV5-1 to TRBJ2-5; D gene ambiguous. CDR1 is SGHRS, CDR2 YFSETQ, per germline. Trimming took 0 bases from V and 3 from J, leaving 6 bases between them. This CDR3 spans 13 amino acids. The CDR3 sequence is CASSLVSEETQYF. The CDR3 nucleotides read TGCGCCAGCAGCTTGGTCAGCGAAGAGACCCAGTACTTC.

The chain links TRBV12-5 to TRBJ2-1; no reliable D call. The V gene's germline CDR1 is LGHNT and CDR2 FRNRAP. V lost 1 base to trimming and J lost 7 bases, with 8 bases between them. The CDR3 has 13 residues. The CDR3 coding sequence is TGTGCTAGTGGTTTGGGGAAGGAGAATGAGCAGTTCTTC. Its translation is CASGLGKENEQFF.

This chain uses TRBV7-2 with TRBJ2-1, with 12 positions matching TRBD2. Trimming cost V 0 bases and J 3 bases; bases outside gene matches: 3. The CDR3 covers 17 residues. CDR1 and CDR2 from the germline V gene are SGHTA and FQGNSA. The CDR3 sequence: CASSLAVLAGGYNEQFF. In DNA, the CDR3 is TGTGCCAGCAGCTTAGCCGTACTAGCGGGGGGCTACAATGAGCAGTTCTTC.

The rearrangement joins TRBV29-1 to TRBJ1-4; TRBD1 is a possible D gene (6 bases). The CDR3 loop spans 13 amino acids. Germline values: CDR1 SQVTM, CDR2 ANQGSEA. The V end lost 4 bases, the J end lost 8 bases, and 14 bases lay between the germline ends. CDR3 sequence reads: CSVGGGPREKLFF. The CDR3 DNA is TGCAGCGTTGGAGGGGGGCCACGGGAAAAACTGTTTTTT. The variable domain in full, completed from reference TRBV29-1 and TRBJ1-4, reads SAVISQKPSRDICQRGTSLTIQCQVDSQVTMMFWYRQQPGQSLTLIATANQGSEATYESGFVIDKFPISRPNLTFSTLTVSNMSPEDSSIYLCSVGGGPREKLFFGSGTQLSVL.

The chain recombines TRBV29-1 with TRBJ1-6, with D hard to call. From germline, CDR1 is SQVTM and CDR2 ANQGSEA. The V end was cut by 5 bases, the J end by 10 bases, with 21 bases between. The CDR3 is 15 amino acids. The DNA of the CDR3 is TGCAGCGTTAAAGTTTCTGGGGTTCTGAACTCACCCCTCCACTTT. This codes for CSVKVSGVLNSPLHF.